Following are 16 T cell receptor beta chains from one sample sequenced in a study of T cell repertoires in ileal Crohn's disease. Clones were read by immunoSEQ multiplex PCR, and TCRdb kept only the in-frame ones, dropping some. The sample lists some 16,000 clones, about 92% seen once, with 3.4% in the top ten. The sequencing sample was made of ileal tissue. Source of these receptors: an adult with Crohn's disease.

The rearrangement uses TRBV7-9 and TRBJ2-7; D might be TRBD2 (5 bases). The CDR3 length is 12 residues. Germline values: CDR1 SEHNR, CDR2 FQNEAQ (reference sequence). Trimming stripped 4 bases from V and 4 bases from J, with 8 bases between. As DNA, the CDR3 is TGTGCCAGCAGCTCCGAGGGTTACGAGCAGTACTTC. This sequence encodes CASSSEGYEQYF.

V and J are TRBV9 and TRBJ2-5; 7 bases are a match to TRBD1. The DNA end lines up better with TRBJ2-7; the J call may be wrong. The CDR3 runs 14 residues. Per the germline V gene, CDR1 is SGDLS and CDR2 is YYNGEE. The CDR3: CASSAWDRPYEQYF. The CDR3 nucleotides read TGTGCCAGCAGCGCTTGGGACAGACCCTACGAGCAGTACTTC.

The V gene is TRBV7-2, the J gene TRBJ2-7; 7 nucleotides match TRBD1. Germline CDR1 SGHTA, CDR2 FQGNSA. The junction had 7 bases not matched to a gene; V was cut back by 2 bases and J by 0 bases. This CDR3 is built from 16 residues. The CDR3 DNA is TGTGCCAGCAGCTTAAAAGGGGGCTCGAGCTCCTACGAGCAGTACTTC. Amino acids: CASSLKGGSSSYEQYF.

The chain recombines TRBV29-1 with TRBJ1-1, with 7 bases identical to TRBD1. V shed 7 bases and J 0 bases; nucleotides not matched to a gene: 5. Germline V gene data show CDR1 as SQVTM and CDR2 as ANQGSEA. The CDR3 length is 13 residues. Here the CDR3 reads CSAGQQMNTEAFF. CDR3 in DNA: TGCAGCGCGGGACAGCAAATGAACACTGAAGCTTTCTTT.

This chain connects TRBV7-9 to TRBJ2-3; a weak D match, TRBD1 (5 bases). The CDR3 is made up of 15 amino acids. Germline V gene lookup returns CDR1 SEHNR and CDR2 FQNEAQ (reference sequence). The V and J ends lost 0 bases and 3 bases respectively, with 10 bases between them. The CDR3 sequence is CASSLAGQGTDTQYF. The CDR3 coding sequence is TGTGCCAGCAGCTTAGCAGGGCAGGGAACAGATACGCAGTATTTT.

Details on this clone: This CDR3 is also generated by other DNA sequences in the sample. The V call is TRBV18, the J call TRBJ1-6; unclear D gene. Per germline, CDR1 KGHSH and CDR2 LQKENI. V was clipped by 3 bases and J by 8 bases, with 8 bases between them. The CDR3 contains 13 residues. DNA of the CDR3: TGTGCCAGCTCACCTAACAGTGATTCACCCCTCCACTTT. Translating it yields CASSPNSDSPLHF.

This chain uses TRBV15 with TRBJ2-7, with 7 bases lining up with TRBD1. The CDR3 sequence is 15 residues long. Trimming took 0 bases from V and 3 from J; bases not matched to a gene: 5. Germline assignment: CDR1 LNHNV and CDR2 YYDKDF (reference sequence). The CDR3 loop is CATSRDEGAVYEQYF. The CDR3 coding sequence is TGTGCCACCAGCAGAGATGAGGGGGCGGTCTACGAGCAGTACTTC.

The chain couples TRBV19 to TRBJ2-1, with a tentative D call TRBD1 (6 bases). V was cut by 5 bases and J by 7 bases, with 9 bases left in between. From germline, CDR1 is LNHDA and CDR2 SQIVND (reference sequence). The CDR3 is 12 residues long. The CDR3 coding sequence is TGTGCCAGTAGTGCAACAGGGAATGAGCAGTTCTTC. Encoded protein: CASSATGNEQFF.

This clone was seen only once. The chain has TRBV7-6 and TRBJ2-3, with TRBD1 matching over 7 bases. The CDR3 totals 16 residues. CDR1 is SGHVS, CDR2 FNYEAQ, per germline. With 5 bases clipped from V and 6 bases from J, the junction kept 14 bases outside the gene matches. In DNA, the CDR3 is TGTGCCAGCAGCCTTAGAGGGGGCTTAGCTGTGGATACGCAGTATTTT. It codes for CASSLRGGLAVDTQYF.

The sample holds a few counts of this clone. V usage is TRBV21-1 and J usage is TRBJ1-6; TRBD1 was called by the table and not checked on the DNA. TRBV21-1 constitutes a pseudogene. The CDR3 contains 17 residues. CDR3 coding DNA: TGTGCCAGCAGCAAAAAGGGGGTCAGGGCTAAAAATTCACCCCTCCACTTT. It is translated as CASSKKGVRAKNSPLHF.

This clone was counted a single time. V and J are TRBV5-6 and TRBJ2-6; possible D gene TRBD1, 5 bases. CDR1 is SGHDT, CDR2 YYEEEE, per germline. The V gene lost 6 bases and the J gene lost 0 bases, with 10 bases spanning the gap. The CDR3 runs to 15 residues. The CDR3 loop is CASTLRGSGANVLTF. CDR3 nucleotide sequence: TGTGCCAGCACCTTAAGGGGCTCTGGGGCCAACGTCCTGACTTTC.

The rearrangement links TRBV30 to TRBJ1-6, with 9 bases fitting TRBD1. This CDR3 has 13 amino acids. After removal of 3 bases from V and 7 bases from J, the junction contained 1 base not matched to a gene. Per germline, CDR1 GTSNPN and CDR2 SVGIG (reference sequence). The CDR3 here is CAWSGQGNSPLHF. The CDR3 region has the DNA TGTGCCTGGAGCGGACAGGGGAATTCACCCCTCCACTTT.

This chain joins TRBV2 and TRBJ2-7; 7 bases line up with TRBD1. Germline V lookup: CDR1 SNHLY, CDR2 FYNNEI. J was trimmed by 3 bases and V by 6 bases; bases with no gene match: 2. This CDR3 region has 12 residues. In DNA, the CDR3 is TGTGCCAGCAGAGGGGACAGCTACGAGCAGTACTTC. Its protein is CASRGDSYEQYF. Drawing the rest from reference TRBV2 and TRBJ2-7, the complete variable domain is EPEVTQTPSHQVTQMGQEVILRCVPISNHLYFYWYRQILGQKVEFLVSFYNNEISEKSEIFDDQFSVERPDGSNFTLKIRSTKLEDSAMYFCASRGDSYEQYFGPGTRLTVT.

This clone was found once. The chain is built from TRBV18 and TRBJ1-5; D might be TRBD1 (5 bases). V lost 3 bases, J lost 5 bases, and 11 bases lay in between. Germline CDR1 and CDR2: KGHSH and LQKENI. The CDR3 is made up of 14 amino acids. The CDR3 nucleotides read TGTGCCAGCTCACCCGAGGGACTTCATCAGCCCCAGCATTTT. This translates into CASSPEGLHQPQHF.

The chain carries TRBV6-4 and TRBJ1-1, with D unresolved. The V gene's germline CDR1 is MRHNA and CDR2 SNTAGT. CDR3 length: 14 residues. V lost 7 bases and J lost 4, with 16 bases in between. The CDR3 DNA reads TGTGCCAGCACATCGGACTCCGGAGCCACTGAAGCTTTCTTT. Its translation: CASTSDSGATEAFF.

The chain couples TRBV2 to TRBJ1-1; no definite D call. Germline-derived CDR1 and CDR2 are SNHLY and FYNNEI. There are 13 residues in the CDR3. Trimming pared 6 bases from V and 1 base from J, leaving 9 bases between. CDR3 sequence (DNA): TGTGCCAGCAGCCAGGCCTGGAACACTGAAGCTTTCTTT. Translation: CASSQAWNTEAFF.